One T cell receptor beta chain is described in this entry. This record comes from a study of blood T cell repertoires in COVID-19. On the study more broadly: Recovered status applied to Cohort 3 donors who had two consecutive negative PCRs. It also applied to those with clearance or with symptom resolution. Samples of COVID-19 (acute and convalescent) were obtained from the United States, Italy and Spain.

The CDR3 is made up of 15 amino acids. Trimming at V came to 2 bases and at J to 7 bases, leaving 5 bases not matched to a gene. Germline loops: CDR1 SGHVS, CDR2 FQNEAQ. Profiled with immunoSEQ multiplex PCR; TCRdb holds only in-frame clones, not every one. The sample carries about 360,000 clones, approximately 89% recorded once. Everyone who took part was 18 to 89 years old, and they came from about two dozen US areas. Grouping used clinical history reported by participants in a survey and questionnaire. Material: PBMCs or T cells enriched from blood (not recorded which). This clonotype originated in a middle-aged man in a cohort exposed to, infected with or recovered from COVID-19 (not recorded which). The rearrangement links TRBV7-8 to TRBJ2-1, with 10 bases identical to TRBD2. CDR3 bases: TGTGCCAGCAGCTTAAGTCAGCGGGGGGGGAATGAGCAGTTCTTC. Encoded protein: CASSLSQRGGNEQFF. The whole variable domain, remainder taken from reference TRBV7-8 and TRBJ2-1, is GAGVSQSPRYKVAKRGQDVALRCDPISGHVSLFWYQQALGQGPEFLTYFQNEAQLDKSGLPSDRFFAERPEGSVSTLKIQRTQQEDSAVYLCASSLSQRGGNEQFFGPGTRLTVL.